This record covers a single TCR beta chain. The data derive from a study of blood T cell repertoires in COVID-19. Study context: From T cells, B-cell-depleted T cells, or PBMCs came the material, which was cDNA or gDNA.

The V segment lost 3 bases and the J segment 2 bases; nucleotides outside the gene matches: 7. CDR3 size: 16 residues. Per germline, CDR1 SGDLS and CDR2 YYNGEE. Here immunoSEQ multiplex PCR was the method, and the copy in TCRdb shows in-frame clones only, minus some. The sample lists some 190,000 clones; approximately 90% were seen once. The TCR was taken from a man in his thirties or forties with acute or convalescent COVID-19. The rearrangement links TRBV9 to TRBJ2-1, with 8 bases that match TRBD2. The sample taken for sequencing was peripheral blood. DNA for the CDR3: TGTGCCAGCAGCGCCCGGGAACTAGCGGCCTACAATGAGCAGTTCTTC. Translation: CASSARELAAYNEQFF.